Listed below are T cell receptor beta chains from one sample, sequenced in a study of control samples from healthy donors and cancer patients. Clones were read by immunoSEQ multiplex PCR, and TCRdb kept only the in-frame ones, dropping some. The sample contains about 97,000 clones, approximately 90% of which appear only once. Sequenced material: blood. These receptor sequences come from a man aged 25-45 years in good health. Each CDR3 is given with its conserved first and last residue. Each record gives: D gene, V gene, J gene, clone size, CDR3 DNA, CDR3 protein. D genes are given only for firm matches. Size values are once, few and many counts, or a class for expanded clones, and some rows have none.

D: NA; V: TRBV11-1; J: TRBJ1-6; size: NA; DNA: TGTGCCAGCAGCAAGGACGGCTATAATTCACCCCTCCACTTT; CDR3: CASSKDGYNSPLHF
D: NA; V: TRBV5-8; J: TRBJ1-2; size: NA; DNA: TGTGCCAGCAGCTTCGGGAAGGGTGGCTACACCTTC; CDR3: CASSFGKGGYTF
D: NA; V: TRBV24-1; J: TRBJ1-1; size: once; DNA: TGTGCCACCAGGCGGAATAACCAGAACACTGAAGCTTTCTTT; CDR3: CATRRNNQNTEAFF
D: NA; V: TRBV7-8; J: TRBJ2-3; size: NA; DNA: TGTGCCAGCAGGTATAGCACAGATACGCAGTATTTT; CDR3: CASRYSTDTQYF
D: NA; V: TRBV28; J: TRBJ1-1; size: NA; DNA: TGTGCCAGCAGTTTATCGCAGGGGCGAACTGAAGCTTTCTTT; CDR3: CASSLSQGRTEAFF
D: TRBD1; V: TRBV5-1; J: TRBJ1-1; size: few; DNA: TGCGCCAGCAGCCCAAGGACAGGACAGAACACTGAAGCTTTCTTT; CDR3: CASSPRTGQNTEAFF
D: NA; V: TRBV20-1; J: TRBJ1-2; size: NA; DNA: TGCAGTGTAGGGTATGGCTACACCTTC; CDR3: CSVGYGYTF
D: NA; V: TRBV30; J: TRBJ1-2; size: few; DNA: TGTGCCTGGAGTGTAGGGGGTGTCTATGGCTACACCTTC; CDR3: CAWSVGGVYGYTF
D: TRBD1; V: TRBV6-5; J: TRBJ1-2; size: few; DNA: TGTGCCAGCAGTTACCGACAGGGTTTGGGGGATGGCTACACCTTC; CDR3: CASSYRQGLGDGYTF
D: NA; V: TRBV5-1; J: TRBJ2-3; size: NA; DNA: TGCGCCAGCAGCTTTGGGGCGGGACCCACAGATACGCAGTATTTT; CDR3: CASSFGAGPTDTQYF